This T cell receptor beta chain was captured by sequencing in a study of blood T cell repertoires in COVID-19. For the study at large: PBMCs, B-cell-depleted T cells, or T cells were the source of the cDNA or gDNA that made up the material.

The CDR3 is 12 amino acids. V was cut by 8 bases and J by 3 bases, with 14 bases left in between. CDR1 is GTSNPN and CDR2 is SVGIG in the germline V gene (reference sequence). Method: immunoSEQ multiplex PCR; TCRdb's copy keeps in-frame clones and lacks some. The sample holds about 300,000 clones, 85% seen once. The chain has TRBV30 and TRBJ2-7; possibly TRBD2 for D (5 bases). The receptor was isolated from a woman aged 25 to 39 who had been exposed to COVID-19. Sequenced input: PBMCs or T cells enriched from blood (not recorded which). For the CDR3, the DNA is TGTGCCGCGGGCTTTTCAAACTACGAGCAGTACTTC. Translation gives CAAGFSNYEQYF. The full variable domain, in which reference TRBV30 and TRBJ2-7 provide the parts outside the CDR3, is SQTIHQWPATLVQPVGSPLSLECTVEGTSNPNLYWYRQAAGRGLQLLFYSVGIGQISSEVPQNLSASRPQDRQFILSSKKLLLSDSGFYLCAAGFSNYEQYFGPGTRLTVT.